Sequencing of this TCR beta chain was carried out in a study of T-cell memory formation after mild COVID-19. Study at large: Each donor largely had its own TCR clusters.

The CDR3 is 14 amino acids. V was trimmed by 6 bases and J by 2 bases, leaving 8 bases between them. Per germline, CDR1 ENHRY and CDR2 SYGVKD. MiXCR, applied by TCRdb to the 5' RACE reads, yields one record per CDR3 protein. The table lists about half a million distinct CDR3 sequences, around a sixth of them singletons. Broader study findings: Memory sampled before infection contained some responding clones, suggesting cross-reactive memory joined. A second wave of clones peaked on day 37, and their SARS-CoV-2 specificity went unconfirmed. Later expanders leaned CD4+, whereas day 15 to 85 contracting clones were balanced CD4/CD8.

The sample holds many counts of this clonotype. Its antigen is still unknown. The specimen sequenced was PBMCs or a T cell subset sorted from them (not recorded which). The chain is built from TRBV10-3 and TRBJ2-6; D may be TRBD2 (5 bases). This TCR was recovered from an adult woman who had mild COVID-19 (a few samples of this study predate the infection). Cell type and time point are not known. This CDR3 reads CAISGVAGANVLTF. For the CDR3, the DNA is TGTGCCATCAGCGGGGTCGCTGGGGCCAACGTCCTGACTTTC.